The table lists the clone carrying this T cell receptor beta chain with many counts. Its matching antigen is unknown. Mismatch with germline at one junction end may stem from a read error. A single record per CDR3 protein comes from TCRdb applying MiXCR to the 5' RACE reads. The sample includes hundreds of thousands of distinct CDR3 sequences, approximately 6% of them seen just once. These data come from a study of identical twins. The study, taken as a whole, reports: With beta out-of-frame sequences, excess sharing by twins was weaker.

The CDR3 totals 11 residues. Germline V gives CDR1 LGHDT, CDR2 YNNKEL (reference sequence). The genes are TRBV3-1 and TRBJ1-5; D uncertain. The receptor was derived from a man younger than 35 in good health. Input material: naive T cells sorted from blood. The CDR3 DNA is TGCCCCGACGGACGCAATCAGCCCCAGCATTTT. Encoded protein: CPDGRNQPQHF. Full variable domain (remainder filled in from reference TRBV3-1 and TRBJ1-5): DTAVSQTPKYLVTQMGNDKSIKCEQNLGHDTMYWYKQDSKKFLKIMFSYNNKELIINETVPNRFSPKSPDKAHLNLHINSLELGDSAVYFCPDGRNQPQHFGDGTRLSIL.